The rows below give T cell receptor beta chains drawn from one sample of a study of blood T cell repertoires in COVID-19. The data were produced by immunoSEQ multiplex PCR, yet TCRdb's version contains in-frame clones alone and is incomplete. The repertoire includes fewer than 200,000 clones, around 90% of them detected once, and 3.9% sits in the top ten. Sequencing used peripheral blood. The receptors were sampled from a woman in her sixties or seventies who had recovered from COVID-19. The CDR3 runs from the conserved cysteine through the conserved F or W. D genes are given only for firm matches. Expanded clones are given a class, and other clones once, few, many or no size at all.

d_call j_call v_call clone_size cdr3_nt cdr3_aa
TRBD2 TRBJ2-5 TRBV30 NA TGTGCCTGGAGGACCCTGCCGGGACTAGCGGGGGGGTTCCCCCGGGAGACCCAGTACTTC CAWRTLPGLAGGFPRETQYF
TRBD1 TRBJ1-2 TRBV2 NA TGTGCCAGCGGGACAGGGGGAGGGTATGGCTACACCTTC CASGTGGGYGYTF
NA TRBJ2-5 TRBV24-1 once TGTGCCACCAGTGATACGAGGACAGTCGAGACCCAGTACTTC CATSDTRTVETQYF
TRBD1 TRBJ1-5 TRBV19 NA TGTGCCAGTAACACAGGACAGGGGGCGGGCCAGCCCCAGCATTTT CASNTGQGAGQPQHF
NA TRBJ1-1 TRBV4-2 NA TGTGCCAGCAGCCAAGAGAGGAACAGGGAGACGAACACTGAAGCTTTCTTT CASSQERNRETNTEAFF
NA TRBJ1-5 TRBV4-3 NA TGCGCCAGCAGCCAAGATGAGGCTCAGCCCCAGCATTTT CASSQDEAQPQHF
NA TRBJ2-6 TRBV19 once TGTGCCAGTAGTGCTCAGGGCGCTGGGGCCAACGTCCTGACTTTC CASSAQGAGANVLTF
NA TRBJ1-2 TRBV28 few TGTGCCAGCAGACCCTCGGGGGGCGCGTATGGCTACACCTTC CASRPSGGAYGYTF
TRBD1 TRBJ1-1 TRBV6-6 NA TGTGCCAGCAGTTCCAGGGACAGCATTGAAGCTTTCTTT CASSSRDSIEAFF
NA TRBJ1-1 TRBV9 NA TGTGCCAGCAGCGTCGACTCAGCGAACACTGAAGCTTTCTTT CASSVDSANTEAFF
NA TRBJ2-5 TRBV19 NA TGTGCCAGTAGTATTCGGGGTGATGAGACCCAGTACTTC CASSIRGDETQYF
TRBD1 TRBJ1-1 TRBV7-2 NA TGTGCCAGCAGCTTATGGGGACAGGGGGCTTTCTTT CASSLWGQGAFF
TRBD1 TRBJ2-7 TRBV15 NA TGTGCCACCAGCAGCCCGGGACAGGGATACGAGCAGTACTTC CATSSPGQGYEQYF
TRBD2 TRBJ2-1 TRBV18 NA TGTGCCAGCTCATCCTCGACTAGCGGGGCCCACAATGAGCAGTTCTTC CASSSSTSGAHNEQFF
TRBD1 TRBJ1-5 TRBV2 NA TGTGCCAGCAGTGAACAGGGGGCAGAGCCCCAGCATTTT CASSEQGAEPQHF
TRBD1 TRBJ1-5 TRBV4-2 NA TGTGCCAGCAGCCAAGCGGACAGGGAGGGACAGCCCCAGCATTTT CASSQADREGQPQHF
TRBD2 TRBJ2-7 TRBV5-8 NA TGTGCCAGCAGCGGTGTAGCGGGGGACCATCTTCCCGAGCAGTACTTC CASSGVAGDHLPEQYF
TRBD1 TRBJ2-1 TRBV7-3 once TGTGCCAGCAGCTCAGTGACAGGGTCCTACAATGAGCAGTTCTTC CASSSVTGSYNEQFF
TRBD1 TRBJ1-1 TRBV9 NA TGTGCCAGCAGGGACAGGGCGAACACTGAAGCTTTCTTT CASRDRANTEAFF
NA TRBJ2-1 TRBV4-3 NA TGCGCCAGCAGCCAAGATCCGATCAGGGGTGACAATGAGCAGTTCTTC CASSQDPIRGDNEQFF
NA TRBJ2-5 TRBV2 NA TGTGCCAGCAGGACAGAGGACCAAGAGACCCAGTACTTC CASRTEDQETQYF
NA TRBJ2-2 TRBV12-3/TRBV12-4 NA TGTGCCAGCAGTTTTTACGGGGAGCTGTTTTTT CASSFYGELFF